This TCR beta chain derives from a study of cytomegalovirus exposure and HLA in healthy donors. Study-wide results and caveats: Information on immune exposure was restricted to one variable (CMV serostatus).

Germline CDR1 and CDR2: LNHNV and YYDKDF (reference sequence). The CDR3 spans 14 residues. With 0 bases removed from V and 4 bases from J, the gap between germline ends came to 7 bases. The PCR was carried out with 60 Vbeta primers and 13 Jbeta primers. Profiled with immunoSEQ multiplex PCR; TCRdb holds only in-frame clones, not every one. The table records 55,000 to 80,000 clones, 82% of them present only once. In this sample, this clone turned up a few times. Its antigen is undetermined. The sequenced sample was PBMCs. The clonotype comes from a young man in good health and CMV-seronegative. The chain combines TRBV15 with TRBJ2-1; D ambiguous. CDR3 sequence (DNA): TGTGCCACCAGCAGAGAGCTACGGTACAATGAGCAGTTCTTC. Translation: CATSRELRYNEQFF.